A single sample is the source of the 7 T cell receptor beta chains below, sequenced in a study of blood T cell repertoires in COVID-19. Data came from immunoSEQ multiplex PCR; TCRdb stores just in-frame clones and leaves some out. Altogether 150,000 to 160,000 clones are present, roughly 80% being singletons, with the ten largest covering about 0.58%. The specimen was peripheral blood. These receptors came from a man aged 55 to 70 with acute or convalescent COVID-19.

CDR3 sequence reads: CASSLASREQYF. The CDR3, as DNA: TGTGCCAGCAGCTTGGCAAGCAGGGAGCAGTACTTC. The V and J genes are TRBV5-4 and TRBJ2-7; no firm D call. CDR1 SGHNT and CDR2 YYREEE come from the germline V gene (reference sequence). This CDR3 region has 12 residues. V lost 0 bases to trimming and J lost 7 bases, with 8 bases between them.

Regarding this clone: The sample has other DNA sequences that encode this CDR3 too. This chain links TRBV3-1 (or the pseudogene TRBV3-2) with TRBJ1-5, with D maybe TRBD1 (6 bases). The germline gives CDR1 LGHDT, CDR2 YNNKEL (reference sequence). This CDR3 is 14 amino acids long. Trimming pared 2 bases from V and 3 bases from J, leaving 8 bases between. CDR3 in amino acids: CASSQTGNNQPQHF. The CDR3 DNA is TGTGCCAGCAGCCAAACAGGGAACAATCAGCCCCAGCATTTT.

As to this clone: Other DNA sequences in the sample encode the same CDR3. The CDR3 reads CASSLQGYYGYTF. The CDR3 DNA is TGTGCCAGCAGCTTGCAGGGGTACTATGGCTACACCTTC. V gene TRBV11-2 combines with J gene TRBJ1-2; weak D call: TRBD1 (6 bases). Germline V CDR1 and CDR2: SGHAT, FQNNGV. This CDR3 is 13 amino acids long. Deletions cut 3 bases from V and 3 bases from J, with 8 bases between.

This sequence joins TRBV6-5 and TRBJ2-7, with no clear D. Trimming removed 6 bases from V and 9 bases from J, with 12 bases in between. This CDR3 has 11 amino acids. CDR1 MNHEY and CDR2 SVGAGI come from the germline V gene. Here the CDR3 reads CASRGSSVQYF. In DNA form, the CDR3 reads TGTGCCAGCAGGGGCAGTTCGGTGCAGTACTTC.

The chain uses TRBV3-1 (or the pseudogene TRBV3-2) and TRBJ1-6, with D uncertain. V dropped 4 bases and J dropped 9 bases, with 13 bases sitting between them. The CDR3 has 14 amino acids. Germline loops: CDR1 LGHDT, CDR2 YNNKEL (reference sequence). CDR3 sequence (DNA): TGTGCCAGCAGCCCCCCGGGTTTTAGTTCACCCCTCCACTTT. Translation gives CASSPPGFSSPLHF.

The chain combines TRBV6-4 with TRBJ2-2; maybe TRBD1 (6 bases). The V end lost 0 bases, the J end lost 4 bases, and 9 bases lay between the germline ends. Germline values: CDR1 MRHNA, CDR2 SNTAGT. The CDR3 has 15 amino acids. The CDR3 sequence: CASSDSEQGTGELFF. CDR3 nucleotides: TGTGCCAGCAGTGACTCAGAACAGGGCACCGGGGAGCTGTTTTTT.

This chain links TRBV18 with TRBJ1-2; 10 nucleotides match TRBD1. The J segment lost 8 bases and the V segment lost 1 base, leaving 10 bases of the junction unmatched. Germline V gene data show CDR1 as KGHSH and CDR2 as LQKENI. The CDR3 is 16 residues long. The CDR3 DNA follows: TGTGCCAGCTCACCACTCTCGACTGACAGGGGGCAAGGCTACACCTTC. Translated: CASSPLSTDRGQGYTF.